Shown below are 13 T cell receptor beta chains from a single sample sequenced in a study of T-cell reconstitution after alpha-beta-depleted transplantation in children. The authors prepared the TCRbeta library with unique molecular identifiers. One entry per CDR3 protein, called by TCRdb with MiXCR from the PCR reads. Of 180,000 or so distinct CDR3 sequences listed, roughly 6.3% are singletons. This material consisted of PBMCs, taken before TCRalphabeta/CD19-depleted stem cell transplant. The receptors derive from a girl less than two years old with combined immunodeficiency, due to receive a stem cell transplant.

The sample holds a few counts of this clonotype. This chain connects TRBV4-3 to TRBJ2-1; possibly TRBD2 for D (5 bases). This CDR3 is 13 amino acids long. V lost 1 base to trimming and J lost 10 bases, with 11 bases between them. Germline V gene sequence: CDR1 LGHNA, CDR2 YSLEER. The CDR3 is CASSQASDSEQFF. The DNA of the CDR3 is TGCGCCAGCAGCCAAGCCTCGGACTCCGAGCAGTTCTTC.

In its sample, this clonotype was seen many times. The rearrangement joins TRBV24-1 to TRBJ2-5; D gene ambiguous. The germline gives CDR1 KGHDR, CDR2 SFDVKD. CDR3 length: 15 residues. The V and J ends lost 4 bases and 2 bases respectively, with 13 bases between them. CDR3 nucleotide sequence: TGTGCCACCAGTGACCGAAACAAGTTACAAGAGACCCAGTACTTC. Translated, it gives CATSDRNKLQETQYF.

Concerning this clonotype itself: A much larger clone sits a single nucleotide away, making a read error possible. The CDR3 ends on some other residue instead of the conserved phenylalanine or tryptophan, so this is likely a read error. The rearrangement links TRBV6-5 to TRBJ1-5; D gene unclear. The germline CDR1 and CDR2 sequences are MNHEY and SVGAGI. The CDR3 runs to 14 residues. The ends were cut back, 2 bases at V and 4 bases at J, with 9 bases in the middle. The CDR3 DNA reads TGTGCCAGCAGTTACGGACCGGGTAATCAGCCCCAGCATTCT. This codes for CASSYGPGNQPQHS.

Only a few counts were recorded for this clonotype. The chain uses TRBV4-3 and TRBJ2-7; D unclear. The CDR3 is 17 residues long. Germline values: CDR1 LGHNA, CDR2 YSLEER. The ends were cut back, 3 bases at V and 1 base at J, with 19 bases in the middle. The DNA of the CDR3 is TGCGCCAGCAGCCATGTTTTTCTGAGCGATCAGTCCTACGAGCAGTACTTC. This codes for CASSHVFLSDQSYEQYF.

The sample holds a few counts of this clonotype. CDR3 protein: CASSLRLAGGPGETQYF. CDR3 DNA: TGTGCCAGCAGCTTAAGACTAGCGGGGGGGCCCGGAGAGACCCAGTACTTC. The rearrangement links TRBV7-2 to TRBJ2-5; TRBD2 aligns across 14 bases. Per germline, CDR1 SGHTA and CDR2 FQGNSA. V lost 2 bases, J lost 4 bases, and 6 bases stayed unmatched. There are 17 residues in the CDR3.

This clonotype was observed at least ten times. The CDR3 loop reads CASRQSLLHRGRSTISTGELFF. The CDR3 DNA follows: TGTGCCAGCAGGCAATCTCTCCTACACAGGGGGCGAAGTACGATATCCACCGGGGAGCTGTTTTTT. This chain links TRBV21-1 with TRBJ2-2; the D call of TRBD1 is as the table states it, not checked on the DNA. TRBV21-1 is recorded as a pseudogene. The CDR3 extends over 22 amino acids.

This clonotype showed up many times. CDR3: CATSARTDKLFF. The CDR3 DNA reads as TGTGCCACCAGCGCCCGGACAGATAAACTGTTTTTT. The chain uses TRBV15 and TRBJ1-4; a possible D gene is TRBD1 (6 bases). The germline V gene encodes CDR1 LNHNV and CDR2 YYDKDF (reference sequence). The CDR3 has 12 residues. V gave up 5 bases and J gave up 11 bases, with 12 bases separating them.

This clonotype was observed many times. J is TRBJ1-1 and V is TRBV28, with 7 bases aligning to TRBD1. The germline V gene encodes CDR1 MDHEN and CDR2 SYDVKM. The V gene end was trimmed by 4 bases and the J gene end by 1 base; junction bases not matched to a gene: 6. The length of the CDR3 is 15 residues. The CDR3 nucleotides read TGTGCCAGCAGTTCACACTGGACAGGGAACACTGAAGCTTTCTTT. Its translation is CASSSHWTGNTEAFF.

This clonotype was detected ten times or more. This chain links TRBV20-1 with TRBJ1-3; D is uncertain. Germline lookup yields CDR1 DFQATT and CDR2 SNEGSKA (reference sequence). This CDR3 spans 19 amino acids. V lost 0 bases, J lost 1 base, and 22 bases lay in between. The CDR3 reads CSARDEGANMGWSGNTIYF. Written as DNA, the CDR3 is TGCAGTGCTAGAGATGAGGGAGCTAATATGGGATGGTCTGGAAACACCATATATTTT.

This clonotype showed up many times. This rearrangement joins TRBV27 to TRBJ2-7; D uncertain. Trimming shortened V by 3 bases and J by 1 base, and 13 bases separated the two germline ends. Germline lookup yields CDR1 MNHEY and CDR2 SMNVEV (reference sequence). CDR3 length: 15 amino acids. The CDR3 DNA sequence: TGTGCCAGCAGTTTCAAGTATTTTGGGTCCTACGAGCAGTACTTC. It is translated as CASSFKYFGSYEQYF.

This clonotype was found a few times. The chain combines TRBV14 with TRBJ2-5, with D perhaps assigned TRBD1 or TRBD2 (6 bases each). V was clipped by 6 bases and J by 7 bases, with 18 bases between them. The CDR3 contains 14 residues. Germline CDR1 and CDR2: SGHDN and FVKESK. In nucleotides, the CDR3 is TGTGCCAGCAGTGGGGTCGACAGGAGGGGGACCCAGTACTTC. Protein sequence: CASSGVDRRGTQYF.

About this clonotype: This may be a read error: a much more frequent sequence differs by one nucleotide. This chain links TRBV20-1 with TRBJ2-4; 7 bases line up with TRBD1. Losses at the gene ends were 6 bases for V and 8 bases for J; bases not matched to a gene: 4. CDR3 length: 11 amino acids. Germline V gene sequence: CDR1 DFQATT, CDR2 SNEGSKA (reference sequence). Here the CDR3 reads CSAWTGHIQYF. The DNA of the CDR3 is TGCAGTGCATGGACAGGACACATTCAGTACTTC.

Ten or more counts support this clonotype. The gene calls are TRBV4-1 and TRBJ2-1; 8 nucleotides agree with TRBD2. CDR3 length equals 16 residues. Germline V gives CDR1 MGHRA, CDR2 YSYEKL. V shed 1 base and J 9 bases; nucleotides not matched to a gene: 11. The CDR3 sequence: CASSQVLLAGRAEQFF. CDR3 sequence (DNA): TGCGCCAGCAGCCAAGTTTTATTAGCGGGGAGGGCTGAGCAGTTCTTC.